This paragraph covers one T cell receptor beta chain sequence. The antigen remains unidentified. The germline V and J ends were trimmed by 3 bases and 3 bases, with 6 bases remaining between them. The germline CDR1 and CDR2 sequences are GTSNPN and SVGIG (reference sequence). The CDR3 has 11 amino acids. TCRdb's table, derived via immunoSEQ multiplex PCR, lists solely in-frame clones and lacks some. The profile shows about 420,000 clones, roughly 88% of them singletons. This entry is derived from a study of Ad26.COV2.S vaccination and SARS-CoV-2 variants. As for the study in general: Donor had been placed in the Ad26.COV2.S arm of the COV1001 trial. Once, or twice with 56 days between doses, Ad26.COV2.S was given intramuscularly.

Treatment reported: about 20 received Ad26.COV2.S at low or high dose, single or two shots; 5 received placebo; per-sample allocation not given. Sampling was performed 63 days after the first vaccine or placebo injection. Overall study results and limits: There was a possibility that the TCR breadth and depth analyses underestimated total T cell responses.

Sequencing used peripheral blood, obtained in a trial of Ad26.COV2.S vaccine versus placebo. This sequence was found in a person between 18 and 65 years old who received the Ad26.COV2.S COVID-19 vaccine or a placebo. The V call is TRBV30, the J call TRBJ2-7; D gene uncertain. CDR3 region: CAWSENYEQYF. The CDR3 DNA sequence: TGTGCCTGGAGCGAGAACTACGAGCAGTACTTC.